This TCR beta chain was captured by sequencing in a study of blood T cell repertoires in COVID-19. Study summary: Samples representing acute and convalescent COVID-19 were sourced from the United States, Italy and Spain. Sample material is recorded as cDNA or gDNA derived from T cells, B-cell-depleted T cells, or PBMCs.

The authors' processing: For nucleated cells, counts were estimated from reference gene primer amplification. Sequenced by immunoSEQ multiplex PCR; TCRdb stores in-frame clones only, minus some. From that table come the V and J calls and clone size; the DNA was used to work out D and trimming. The data contain around 320,000 clones, roughly 89% of them singletons. Enrolled during active infection, Seattle patients were then followed longitudinally. The length of the CDR3 is 13 residues. The V gene's germline CDR1 is LGHDT and CDR2 YNNKEL (reference sequence). The V end was cut by 11 bases, the J end by 1 base, with 13 bases between.

The TCR comes from a woman aged 25 to 39 with COVID-19, enrolled during active disease. V gene TRBV3-1 (or the pseudogene TRBV3-2) combines with J gene TRBJ2-3; D not certain. Sequencing was carried out using peripheral blood. The CDR3 loop reads CASFSRRTDTQYF. CDR3 DNA sequence: TGTGCCTCCTTCTCGAGGCGCACAGATACGCAGTATTTT.